Each of the 19 T cell receptor beta chains below was sequenced from the same sample in a study of blood T cell repertoires in COVID-19. Profiled with immunoSEQ multiplex PCR; TCRdb holds only in-frame clones, not every one. The sample has approximately 52,000 clones, less than 95% seen once. Sequences were obtained from peripheral blood. All receptors come from a human donor in a cohort sampled during active COVID-19.

V and J are TRBV5-1 and TRBJ2-1, with a possible D match to TRBD1 (6 bases). The germline gives CDR1 SGHRS, CDR2 YFSETQ. The CDR3 runs to 15 residues. Trimming shortened V by 5 bases and J by 3 bases, and 15 bases separated the two germline ends. CDR3 region: CASSIVSGVYNEQFF. CDR3 nucleotide sequence: TGCGCCAGCAGTATAGTGTCAGGGGTCTACAATGAGCAGTTCTTC.

This chain joins TRBV27 and TRBJ1-5; D ambiguous. Per germline, CDR1 MNHEY and CDR2 SMNVEV (reference sequence). V lost 2 bases and J lost 9, with 17 bases in between. The CDR3 extends over 15 amino acids. The CDR3 DNA sequence: TGTGCCAGCAGTTTAAAGCCCAGCGCGGGGTGGCCCCAGCATTTT. Translated, it gives CASSLKPSAGWPQHF.

The chain couples TRBV2 to TRBJ2-4; 12 nucleotides line up with TRBD2. This CDR3 has 17 amino acids. Germline V gene lookup returns CDR1 SNHLY and CDR2 FYNNEI. The trim removed 4 bases at V and 1 base at J, leaving 5 bases unmatched. This chain's CDR3 is CASSATSGRSAKNIQYF. Written as DNA, the CDR3 is TGTGCCAGCAGTGCGACTAGCGGGAGATCCGCCAAAAACATTCAGTACTTC.

The chain recombines TRBV11-2 with TRBJ1-2; D is perhaps TRBD1 (6 bases). There are 15 residues in the CDR3. Germline values: CDR1 SGHAT, CDR2 FQNNGV. Trimming took 0 bases from V and 5 from J, leaving 13 bases between them. This CDR3 is CASSLDAGARYGYTF. The DNA for the CDR3 is TGTGCCAGCAGCTTAGATGCGGGGGCGCGATATGGCTACACCTTC.

V gene TRBV10-1 combines with J gene TRBJ2-3, with unresolved D. The CDR3 loop spans 15 amino acids. Germline values: CDR1 WNHNN, CDR2 SYGVQD (reference sequence). V lost 4 bases to trimming and J lost 0 bases, with 11 bases between them. The CDR3 region is CASSGSSSSTDTQYF. CDR3 bases: TGCGCCAGCAGTGGGTCTAGTTCTAGCACAGATACGCAGTATTTT.

The chain couples TRBV6-5 to TRBJ2-7; tentative D call: TRBD2 (6 bases). CDR3 length equals 16 residues. V was pared by 0 bases and J by 3 bases, with 15 bases between. Germline values: CDR1 MNHEY, CDR2 SVGAGI. The CDR3 reads CASSYSVLAADYEQYF. CDR3 in DNA: TGTGCCAGCAGTTACTCGGTCTTAGCGGCAGACTACGAGCAGTACTTC.

This sequence joins TRBV28 and TRBJ2-1; TRBD1 aligns across 9 bases. V was clipped by 5 bases and J by 4 bases; unmatched bases: 6. The CDR3 has 15 amino acids. Per germline, CDR1 MDHEN and CDR2 SYDVKM. CDR3 nucleotides: TGTGCCAGCAGTAGAGCCGGGACAGGGTACAATGAGCAGTTCTTC. Translation: CASSRAGTGYNEQFF. Drawing the rest from reference TRBV28 and TRBJ2-1, the complete variable domain is DVKVTQSSRYLVKRTGEKVFLECVQDMDHENMFWYRQDPGLGLRLIYFSYDVKMKEKGDIPEGYSVSREKKERFSLILESASTNQTSMYLCASSRAGTGYNEQFFGPGTRLTVL.

The chain carries TRBV29-1 and TRBJ2-1; D perhaps matches TRBD2 (6 bases). CDR1 SQVTM and CDR2 ANQGSEA come from the germline V gene. V was trimmed by 7 bases and J by 6 bases, leaving 13 bases between them. CDR3 size: 12 residues. The DNA for the CDR3 is TGCAGCGGCCGGGACTCCCTCAATGAGCAGTTCTTC. Translated, it gives CSGRDSLNEQFF.

The chain has TRBV2 and TRBJ2-6; 10 bases line up with TRBD2. The J segment lost 3 bases and the V segment lost 4 bases, leaving 6 bases of the junction unmatched. This CDR3 is 17 amino acids long. Germline CDR1 SNHLY, CDR2 FYNNEI. CDR3 region: CASSVLAGVGGANVLTF. CDR3 nucleotide sequence: TGTGCCAGCAGTGTTCTAGCGGGAGTGGGTGGGGCCAACGTCCTGACTTTC.

This chain joins TRBV6-5 and TRBJ2-7; 9 nucleotides agree with TRBD1. CDR3 length: 14 residues. The ends lost 5 bases at V and 2 bases at J; junction bases unmatched: 4. Per germline, CDR1 MNHEY and CDR2 SVGAGI. The CDR3 DNA follows: TGTGCCAGCAGTCACCGGGACAGGGCCTACGAGCAGTACTTC. Translated: CASSHRDRAYEQYF.

This chain uses TRBV5-1 with TRBJ1-1; D might be TRBD1 (5 bases). Between the trimmed V and J ends, which lost 2 bases and 1 base, there was a span of 12 bases. The germline V gene encodes CDR1 SGHRS and CDR2 YFSETQ. This CDR3 is built from 15 residues. CDR3 in amino acids: CASSLETDKNTEAFF. CDR3 in DNA: TGCGCCAGCAGCTTAGAGACAGACAAGAACACTGAAGCTTTCTTT.

This clone was counted only a few times. The V call is TRBV6-5, the J call TRBJ2-7; 9 nucleotides agree with TRBD2. The germline CDR1 and CDR2 sequences are MNHEY and SVGAGI. This CDR3 comprises 15 residues. The V segment lost 0 bases and the J segment 4 bases; nucleotides outside the gene matches: 4. This CDR3 reads CASSYSGGRGYEQYF. The CDR3 DNA follows: TGTGCCAGCAGTTACTCGGGCGGGAGGGGGTACGAGCAGTACTTC.

With regard to this clone: The sample holds other DNA sequences that translate to the same CDR3. This chain joins TRBV24-1 and TRBJ2-2; 10 bases align to TRBD2. Germline CDR1 is KGHDR and CDR2 is SFDVKD. The CDR3 is 17 residues long. V shed 2 bases, J shed 5 bases, and the junction held 7 bases outside the gene matches. CDR3 region: CATSDSGTSGITGELFF. CDR3 bases: TGTGCCACCAGTGATTCCGGAACTAGCGGGATAACCGGGGAGCTGTTTTTT.

The CDR3 region is CASSLVGTSGIADTQYF. In nucleotides, the CDR3 is TGTGCCAGCAGCTTAGTAGGGACTAGCGGGATCGCAGATACGCAGTATTTT. V gene TRBV11-3 combines with J gene TRBJ2-3; 13 bases are shared with TRBD2. CDR1 SGHNT and CDR2 YENEEA come from the germline V gene. Trimming at V came to 1 base and at J to 4 bases, leaving 5 bases not matched to a gene. The CDR3 length is 17 residues.

The V call is TRBV5-4, the J call TRBJ2-1, with 8 bases lining up with TRBD1. This CDR3 has 13 amino acids. J gave up 7 bases and V 4 bases, and 4 bases lay outside the gene matches. Per germline, CDR1 SGHNT and CDR2 YYREEE (reference sequence). Here the CDR3 reads CASSKQGVNEQFF. The CDR3 DNA reads TGTGCCAGCAGCAAACAGGGGGTAAATGAGCAGTTCTTC.

The chain has TRBV5-1 and TRBJ2-3, with 14 bases identical to TRBD2. This CDR3 is built from 16 residues. CDR1 and CDR2 (germline): SGHRS, YFSETQ. With V trimmed by 4 bases and J by 6 bases, 7 bases remained unmatched. The CDR3 loop reads CASSLGLAGGPDTQYF. CDR3 nucleotide sequence: TGCGCCAGCAGCCTTGGACTAGCGGGAGGACCCGATACGCAGTATTTT.

V and J are TRBV5-6 and TRBJ2-7, with 11 nucleotides matching TRBD2. The CDR3 has 16 residues. V lost 4 bases to trimming and J lost 2 bases; unmatched junction nucleotides: 8. Germline lookup yields CDR1 SGHDT and CDR2 YYEEEE. The CDR3 region is CASSPTLSGRAYEQYF. CDR3 DNA: TGTGCCAGCAGCCCAACTCTTAGCGGGAGGGCCTACGAGCAGTACTTC.

The chain links TRBV5-1 to TRBJ1-5; D gene uncertain. CDR3 length: 14 residues. The germline V gene has CDR1 SGHRS and CDR2 YFSETQ. Trimming stripped 0 bases from V and 9 bases from J, with 13 bases between. CDR3 in amino acids: CASSLGIGGMPQHF. The CDR3 DNA follows: TGCGCCAGCAGCTTGGGAATAGGAGGGATGCCCCAGCATTTT.

The chain employs TRBV6-5 and TRBJ1-4; D not certain. The germline gives CDR1 MNHEY, CDR2 SVGAGI. CDR3 length equals 14 residues. The V end lost 7 bases, the J end lost 4 bases, and 13 bases lay between the germline ends. The CDR3 nucleotides read TGTGCCAGCATCCGGGAGTGGGGTAATGAAAAACTGTTTTTT. Protein: CASIREWGNEKLFF.